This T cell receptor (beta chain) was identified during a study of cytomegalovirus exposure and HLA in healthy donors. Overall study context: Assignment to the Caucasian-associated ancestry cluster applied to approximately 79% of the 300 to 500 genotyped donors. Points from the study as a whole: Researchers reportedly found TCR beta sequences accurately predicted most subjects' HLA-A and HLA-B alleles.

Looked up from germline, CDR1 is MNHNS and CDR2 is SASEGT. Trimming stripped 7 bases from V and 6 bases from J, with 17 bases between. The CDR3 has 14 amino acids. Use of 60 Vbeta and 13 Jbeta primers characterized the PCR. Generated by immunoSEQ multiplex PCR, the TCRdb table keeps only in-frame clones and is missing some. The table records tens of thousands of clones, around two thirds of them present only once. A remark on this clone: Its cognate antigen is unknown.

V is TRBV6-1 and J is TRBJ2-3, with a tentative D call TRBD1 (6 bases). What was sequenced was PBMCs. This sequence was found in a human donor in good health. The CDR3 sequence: CASNTGHPSDTQYF. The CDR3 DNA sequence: TGTGCCAGCAACACGGGACACCCATCGGATACGCAGTATTTT.